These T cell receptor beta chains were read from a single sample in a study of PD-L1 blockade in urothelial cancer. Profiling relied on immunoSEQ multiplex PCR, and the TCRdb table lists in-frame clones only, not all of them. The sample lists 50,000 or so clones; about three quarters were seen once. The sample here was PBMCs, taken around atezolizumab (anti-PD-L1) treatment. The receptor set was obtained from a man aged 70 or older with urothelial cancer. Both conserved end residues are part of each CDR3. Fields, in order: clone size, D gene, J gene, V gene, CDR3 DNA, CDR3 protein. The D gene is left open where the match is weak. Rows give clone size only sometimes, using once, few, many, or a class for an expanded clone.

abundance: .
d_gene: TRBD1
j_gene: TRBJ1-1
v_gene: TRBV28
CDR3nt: TGTGCCAGCAGCCTAGACAGGGGGAACACTGAAGCTTTCTTT
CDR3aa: CASSLDRGNTEAFF

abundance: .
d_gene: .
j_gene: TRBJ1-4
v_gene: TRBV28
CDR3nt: TGTGCCAGCAGTCCAGGGTCTTGGGAAAAACTGTTTTTT
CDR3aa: CASSPGSWEKLFF

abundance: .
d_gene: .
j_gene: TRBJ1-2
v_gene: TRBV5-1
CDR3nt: TGCGCCAGCAGCTTGGACTTGGGGGGAGGCTACACCTTC
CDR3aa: CASSLDLGGGYTF

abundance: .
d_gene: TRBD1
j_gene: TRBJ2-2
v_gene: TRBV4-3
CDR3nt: TGCGCCAGCAGCCCGTGGACAGGGGAGGTCGGGGAGCTGTTTTTT
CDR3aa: CASSPWTGEVGELFF

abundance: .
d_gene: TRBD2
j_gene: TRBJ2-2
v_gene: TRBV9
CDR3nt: TGTGCCAGCAGCGTAGCGGGAGGGCCCCACTGGAACACCGGGGAGCTGTTTTTT
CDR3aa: CASSVAGGPHWNTGELFF

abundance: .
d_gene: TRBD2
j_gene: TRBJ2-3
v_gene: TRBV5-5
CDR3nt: TGTGCCAGCAGTCAACGACTAGCGGGATCCACAGATACGCAGTATTTT
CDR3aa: CASSQRLAGSTDTQYF

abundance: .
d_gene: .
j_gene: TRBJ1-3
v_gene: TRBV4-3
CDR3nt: TGCGCCAGCAGCCAAAGAGTAGTACCGTCCCCGGGAAACACCATATATTTT
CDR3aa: CASSQRVVPSPGNTIYF

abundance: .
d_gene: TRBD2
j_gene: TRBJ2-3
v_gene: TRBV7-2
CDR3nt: TGTGCCAGCAGCCCCACTAGCGGGGGGTTCACAGATACGCAGTATTTT
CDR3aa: CASSPTSGGFTDTQYF

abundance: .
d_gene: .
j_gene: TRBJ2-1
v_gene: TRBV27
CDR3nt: TGTGCCAGCAGTTTATCGTCGGTAAGCTCCTACAATGAGCAGTTCTTC
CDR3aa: CASSLSSVSSYNEQFF

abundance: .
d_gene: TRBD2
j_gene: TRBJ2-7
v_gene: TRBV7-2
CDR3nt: TGTGCCAGCAGCTTCGGACTAGCCCCCTACGAGCAGTACTTC
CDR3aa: CASSFGLAPYEQYF

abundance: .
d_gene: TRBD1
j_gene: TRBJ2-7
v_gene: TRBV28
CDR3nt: TGTGCCAGCAGGGGCCGGACAGGGACCATTTACGAGCAGTACTTC
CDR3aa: CASRGRTGTIYEQYF

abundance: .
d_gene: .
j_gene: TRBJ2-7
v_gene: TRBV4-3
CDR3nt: TGCGCCAGCAGCCCGACCCCGACTTACGAGCAGTACTTC
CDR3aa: CASSPTPTYEQYF

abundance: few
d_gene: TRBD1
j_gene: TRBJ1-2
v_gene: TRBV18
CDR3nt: TGTGCCAGCTCACCCGGGACAGGGATGGGAGGCTACACCTTC
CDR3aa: CASSPGTGMGGYTF

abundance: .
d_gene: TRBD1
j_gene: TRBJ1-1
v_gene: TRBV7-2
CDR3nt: TGTGCCAGCAGCCCTCAACAGGGGGTCTATAGCTCGGAAGCTTTCTTT
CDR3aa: CASSPQQGVYSSEAFF

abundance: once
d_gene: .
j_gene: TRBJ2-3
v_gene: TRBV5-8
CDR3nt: TGTGCCAGCAGCTTTTTAGCGCGGACTAGCACAGATACGCAGTATTTT
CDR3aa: CASSFLARTSTDTQYF

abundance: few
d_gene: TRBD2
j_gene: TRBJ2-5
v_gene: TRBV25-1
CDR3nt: TGTGCCAGCAGTGAGGCGGGAGGGCAAGAGACCCAGTACTTC
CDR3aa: CASSEAGGQETQYF

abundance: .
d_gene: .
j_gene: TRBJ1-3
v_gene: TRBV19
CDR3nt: TGTGCCAGTGGGGACTCTTCTGGAAACACCATATATTTT
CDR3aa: CASGDSSGNTIYF